The present T cell receptor beta chain was sequenced within a study of T cells in Graves' hyperthyroidism and ophthalmopathy. Study results and caveats: Expanded thyroid clonotypes (above 0.001) were mostly also found in blood.

Germline trimming cut 4 bases from V and 6 bases from J; bases unmatched to any gene: 10. Per germline, CDR1 KGHDR and CDR2 SFDVKD. The CDR3 runs 16 residues. This clonotype has a count of ten or more. Its antigen is unknown. From RNA transcripts, TCR beta CDR3 regions were amplified. During a first-round RT-PCR of the TCR CDR3, the HTBI primer set was used. One entry per CDR3 protein, called by TCRdb with MiXCR from the multiplex PCR reads. In the table there are more than 350,000 distinct CDR3 sequences, approximately 18% of which are singletons. The TCR sequence derives from a woman younger than 45 with Graves' hyperthyroidism that later progressed to Graves' ophthalmopathy. The chain employs TRBV24-1 and TRBJ2-1; 8 bases line up with TRBD2. The sample was blood. Written as DNA, the CDR3 is TGTGCCACCAGTGACGTACATCCCGGGACTAGCAATGAGCAGTTCTTC. Protein: CATSDVHPGTSNEQFF.